The next 29 T cell receptor beta chains were all read from a single sample in a study of blood T cell repertoires in COVID-19. Data came from immunoSEQ multiplex PCR; TCRdb stores just in-frame clones and leaves some out. The sample consists of about 52,000 clones, around four fifths of them appearing once. The specimen was peripheral blood. The source of these receptors is a man in his 70s with active COVID-19.

The J gene is TRBJ1-4, the V gene TRBV19; the D gene is possibly TRBD1 (5 bases). The germline gives CDR1 LNHDA, CDR2 SQIVND (reference sequence). The CDR3 has 14 residues. V lost 5 bases to trimming and J lost 2 bases, with 9 bases between them. In DNA, the CDR3 is TGTGCCAGTAGTCCCCAGGGCACTAATGAAAAACTGTTTTTT. Protein sequence: CASSPQGTNEKLFF.

This clone is deemed medium-sized. Here the CDR3 reads CASTPTGGSSYEQYF. DNA for the CDR3: TGTGCCAGTACCCCAACAGGGGGGAGTTCCTACGAGCAGTACTTC. The chain recombines TRBV19 with TRBJ2-7, with TRBD1 matching 8 bases. Looked up from germline, CDR1 is LNHDA and CDR2 is SQIVND (reference sequence). The CDR3 sequence is 15 residues long. With 7 bases clipped from V and 1 base from J, the junction kept 9 bases outside the gene matches.

The V call is TRBV29-1, the J call TRBJ1-2; possible D gene TRBD1, 6 bases. The CDR3 consists of 12 residues. CDR1 and CDR2 from the germline V gene are SQVTM and ANQGSEA. Deletions cut 4 bases from V and 6 bases from J, with 12 bases between. Written as DNA, the CDR3 is TGCAGCGTTGGAGGGGGGGCGGATGGCTACACCTTC. The encoded protein is CSVGGGADGYTF.

This clone was counted a single time. The chain couples TRBV4-1 to TRBJ2-7; D is possibly TRBD2 (5 bases). This CDR3 has 15 residues. Trimming took 0 bases from V and 3 from J, leaving 12 bases between them. Germline assignment: CDR1 MGHRA and CDR2 YSYEKL. CDR3 protein: CASSQDGRTGYEQYF. Here the CDR3 DNA reads TGCGCCAGCAGCCAAGATGGCCGGACTGGCTACGAGCAGTACTTC.

This clone came up a few times. A read error may account for a junction end that differs from germline. The chain combines TRBV9 with TRBJ2-2; D is possibly TRBD2 (5 bases). Germline V gene sequence: CDR1 SGDLS, CDR2 YYNGEE. This CDR3 is built from 13 residues. The CDR3 here is CASSVDTGLEVFF. CDR3 nucleotide sequence: TGTGCCAGCAGCGTCGACACCGGCTTGGAGGTGTTTTTT. The complete variable domain, with remaining parts taken from reference TRBV9 and TRBJ2-2, reads DSGVTQTPKHLITATGQRVTLRCSPRSGDLSVYWYQQSLDQGLQFLIQYYNGEERAKGNILERFSAQQFPDLHSELNLSSLELGDSALYFCASSVDTGLEVFFGEGSRLTVL.

The chain is built from TRBV7-9 and TRBJ1-5; possible D gene TRBD1, 6 bases. In germline, CDR1 is SEHNR, CDR2 FQNEAQ (reference sequence). This CDR3 has 16 amino acids. V lost 6 bases, J lost 3 bases, and 18 bases lay in between. This CDR3 reads CASRVQGTGTNQPQHF. The CDR3 region has the DNA TGTGCCAGCAGGGTACAGGGTACAGGAACCAATCAGCCCCAGCATTTT.

This chain joins TRBV6-1 and TRBJ2-5, with a possible D match to TRBD1 (6 bases). The V end was cut by 3 bases, the J end by 5 bases, with 10 bases between. This CDR3 is 13 amino acids long. The germline CDR1 and CDR2 sequences are MNHNS and SASEGT. DNA for the CDR3: TGTGCCAGCAGTGATGGGGGCTCGGAGACCCAGTACTTC. This sequence encodes CASSDGGSETQYF.

The count of this clone is one. V is TRBV7-2 and J is TRBJ1-1; 8 positions agree with TRBD1. The CDR3 is made up of 14 amino acids. Germline CDR1 SGHTA, CDR2 FQGNSA. Germline trimming cut 5 bases from V and 5 bases from J; bases unmatched to any gene: 7. The CDR3 DNA follows: TGTGCCAGCAGCACCGACAGGGGTGGGACTGAAGCTTTCTTT. Its protein product is CASSTDRGGTEAFF.

To note about this clone: Sequence at one end of the junction differs from germline and may be a read error. The rearrangement joins TRBV27 to TRBJ2-3, with D uncertain. The germline gives CDR1 MNHEY, CDR2 SMNVEV (reference sequence). The length of the CDR3 is 15 residues. The CDR3 here is CASGLAVSSTDTQYF. The CDR3 coding sequence is TGTGCCAGCGGTTTGGCGGTTTCTAGCACAGATACGCAGTATTTT.

This clone has only a few counts. The chain joins TRBV27 to TRBJ2-6; D unresolved. Trimming stripped 6 bases from V and 0 bases from J, with 6 bases between. This CDR3 comprises 14 residues. Germline CDR1 and CDR2: MNHEY and SMNVEV (reference sequence). In DNA, the CDR3 is TGTGCCAGCAGCTGGAGCTCTGGGGCCAACGTCCTGACTTTC. Residues: CASSWSSGANVLTF.

The chain links TRBV18 to TRBJ1-1; 9 nucleotides line up with TRBD1. The CDR3 consists of 15 residues. From germline, CDR1 is KGHSH and CDR2 LQKENI. Trimming at V came to 0 bases and at J to 5 bases, leaving 4 bases not matched to a gene. The CDR3 nucleotides are TGTGCCAGCTCACCACCGGGACAGGGTGGGACTGAAGCTTTCTTT. Translated, it gives CASSPPGQGGTEAFF.

The chain is built from TRBV3-1 (or the pseudogene TRBV3-2) and TRBJ1-2; 7 bases are a match to TRBD1. V shed 1 base, J shed 7 bases, and the junction held 12 bases outside the gene matches. CDR1 and CDR2 (germline): LGHDT, YNNKEL (reference sequence). CDR3 length: 16 residues. Here the CDR3 reads CASSQAKKTGTSGYTF. The CDR3 nucleotides read TGTGCCAGCAGCCAAGCTAAGAAGACAGGGACAAGTGGCTACACCTTC.

This chain connects TRBV29-1 to TRBJ2-1, with a weak D call TRBD1 (6 bases). The V and J ends lost 4 bases and 6 bases respectively, with 13 bases between them. The CDR3 contains 13 residues. In germline, CDR1 is SQVTM, CDR2 ANQGSEA. CDR3 region: CSVGQAPGNEQFF. The CDR3 nucleotides are TGCAGCGTTGGACAGGCGCCTGGCAATGAGCAGTTCTTC.

V and J are TRBV6-6 and TRBJ2-1; TRBD2 matches at 8 bases. The germline V gene has CDR1 MNHNY and CDR2 SVGAGI (reference sequence). The V and J ends lost 5 bases and 7 bases, in that order; junction bases with no gene match: 1. The length of the CDR3 is 12 residues. CDR3 DNA: TGTGCCAGCAGTCCGGGAGGGAATGAGCAGTTCTTC. It encodes CASSPGGNEQFF.

The gene calls are TRBV28 and TRBJ1-3; D remains unclear. The germline V and J ends were trimmed by 4 bases and 0 bases, with 10 bases remaining between them. Germline lookup yields CDR1 MDHEN and CDR2 SYDVKM. This CDR3 is built from 15 residues. The CDR3: CASSSRLISGNTIYF. The CDR3 DNA follows: TGTGCCAGCAGTTCAAGACTGATCTCTGGAAACACCATATATTTT.

The chain uses TRBV7-9 and TRBJ2-7, with no clear D. V lost 1 base, J lost 4 bases, and 11 bases lay in between. Germline V gene lookup returns CDR1 SEHNR and CDR2 FQNEAQ (reference sequence). The CDR3 is made up of 14 amino acids. In DNA form, the CDR3 reads TGTGCCAGCAGCTTAGTACGGGTTCCTTACGAGCAGTACTTC. Encoded protein: CASSLVRVPYEQYF.

DNA for the CDR3: TGTGCCAGTAGTATTTCGTCGGCTGGAAACACCATATATTTT. Protein: CASSISSAGNTIYF. The J gene is TRBJ1-3, the V gene TRBV19; D unclear. Germline V CDR1 and CDR2: LNHDA, SQIVND (reference sequence). The V and J ends lost 3 bases and 2 bases respectively, with 8 bases between them. This CDR3 is 14 amino acids long. The variable domain in full, with the rest retrieved from reference TRBV19 and TRBJ1-3, is DGGITQSPKYLFRKEGQNVTLSCEQNLNHDAMYWYRQDPGQGLRLIYYSQIVNDFQKGDIAEGYSVSREKKESFPLTVTSAQKNPTAFYLCASSISSAGNTIYFGEGSWLTVV.

The CDR3 sequence is CASGVAVSYEQYF. Written as DNA, the CDR3 is TGTGCCAGTGGGGTAGCGGTATCCTACGAGCAGTACTTC. V usage is TRBV19 and J usage is TRBJ2-7, with D possibly being TRBD2 (6 bases). Germline CDR1 is LNHDA and CDR2 is SQIVND (reference sequence). The CDR3 has 13 residues. Trimming pared 8 bases from V and 1 base from J, leaving 12 bases between.

The chain joins TRBV2 to TRBJ1-1; D gene ambiguous. This CDR3 has 13 amino acids. Germline V gene sequence: CDR1 SNHLY, CDR2 FYNNEI. V lost 6 bases and J lost 1, with 9 bases in between. In DNA form, the CDR3 reads TGTGCCAGCAGCGGTGGTCGGAACACTGAAGCTTTCTTT. Protein sequence: CASSGGRNTEAFF.

The rearrangement uses TRBV5-4 and TRBJ2-3; the D gene is possibly TRBD2 (6 bases). Per the germline V gene, CDR1 is SGHNT and CDR2 is YYREEE (reference sequence). This CDR3 contains 14 residues. With 2 bases removed from V and 4 bases from J, the gap between germline ends came to 11 bases. The CDR3 DNA reads as TGTGCCAGCAGCTTCACAGGCGGGGCAGATACGCAGTATTTT. It translates to CASSFTGGADTQYF.

As DNA, the CDR3 is TGTGCCAGCAGTCCGGACAGGGGAGCAAGTGAGCAGTACTTC. Its protein is CASSPDRGASEQYF. The chain recombines TRBV6-5 with TRBJ2-7, with 9 bases identical to TRBD1. V lost 5 bases and J lost 7; bases outside the gene matches: 9. Per the germline V gene, CDR1 is MNHEY and CDR2 is SVGAGI. This CDR3 contains 14 residues.

This chain uses TRBV5-4 with TRBJ2-3; TRBD2 agrees at 16 bases. V trimming: 2 bases; J trimming: 1 base; junction bases outside the gene matches: 4. CDR1 is SGHNT and CDR2 is YYREEE in the germline V gene (reference sequence). The CDR3 loop spans 18 amino acids. As DNA, the CDR3 is TGTGCCAGCAGCTTCCCGGGACTAGCGGGGGGGCGCACAGATACGCAGTATTTT. Encoded protein: CASSFPGLAGGRTDTQYF.

This clone was found once. The chain has TRBV4-3 and TRBJ2-7; TRBD2 matches 8 bases. Germline V gene data show CDR1 as LGHNA and CDR2 as YSLEER. V shed 0 bases and J 1 base; nucleotides not matched to a gene: 2. The CDR3 loop spans 15 amino acids. CDR3 sequence: CASSQDRGGSYEQYF. The CDR3 DNA is TGCGCCAGCAGCCAAGATCGCGGGGGGTCCTACGAGCAGTACTTC.

The V gene is TRBV28, the J gene TRBJ1-5, with D possibly TRBD1 on 6 matching bases. The germline gives CDR1 MDHEN, CDR2 SYDVKM. The V end lost 2 bases, the J end lost 0 bases, and 14 bases lay between the germline ends. CDR3 length: 17 residues. The CDR3, as DNA: TGTGCCAGCAGTTTAGTCAGGGGATTGTATAGCAATCAGCCCCAGCATTTT. Translated, it gives CASSLVRGLYSNQPQHF. Based on the CDR3 plus reference TRBV28 and TRBJ1-5, the full variable domain is DVKVTQSSRYLVKRTGEKVFLECVQDMDHENMFWYRQDPGLGLRLIYFSYDVKMKEKGDIPEGYSVSREKKERFSLILESASTNQTSMYLCASSLVRGLYSNQPQHFGDGTRLSIL.

This chain connects TRBV2 to TRBJ2-2; weak D call: TRBD1 (5 bases). Germline loops: CDR1 SNHLY, CDR2 FYNNEI. Trimming took 6 bases from V and 3 from J, leaving 8 bases between them. The CDR3 extends over 13 amino acids. This chain's CDR3 is CASRVQDTGELFF. For the CDR3, the DNA is TGTGCCAGCAGAGTACAGGACACCGGGGAGCTGTTTTTT. The full variable domain, rest sourced from reference TRBV2 and TRBJ2-2, is EPEVTQTPSHQVTQMGQEVILRCVPISNHLYFYWYRQILGQKVEFLVSFYNNEISEKSEIFDDQFSVERPDGSNFTLKIRSTKLEDSAMYFCASRVQDTGELFFGEGSRLTVL.

The rearrangement links TRBV11-3 to TRBJ2-3; 15 positions match TRBD2. The V gene end was trimmed by 4 bases and the J gene end by 8 bases; junction bases not matched to a gene: 4. There are 15 residues in the CDR3. The germline CDR1 and CDR2 sequences are SGHNT and YENEEA. The CDR3 DNA follows: TGTGCCAGCAGCTCCCGGACTAGCGGGGGGGTTACGCAGTATTTT. Protein sequence: CASSSRTSGGVTQYF. The full variable domain, its missing parts supplied by reference TRBV11-3 and TRBJ2-3, is EAGVVQSPRYKIIEKKQPVAFWCNPISGHNTLYWYLQNLGQGPELLIRYENEEAVDDSQLPKDRFSAERLKGVDSTLKIQPAELGDSAVYLCASSSRTSGGVTQYFGPGTRLTVL.

This chain joins TRBV20-1 and TRBJ1-1; unclear D gene. Trimming pared 3 bases from V and 9 bases from J, leaving 14 bases between. Germline values: CDR1 DFQATT, CDR2 SNEGSKA (reference sequence). The CDR3 sequence is 12 residues long. The CDR3 is CSASWSGQQAFF. The DNA for the CDR3 is TGCAGTGCTAGTTGGTCCGGTCAACAAGCTTTCTTT.

This sequence joins TRBV2 and TRBJ1-1, with D perhaps TRBD1 (5 bases). Per germline, CDR1 SNHLY and CDR2 FYNNEI. Trimming cost V 4 bases and J 4 bases, with 10 bases left between them. CDR3 length: 13 amino acids. The CDR3 sequence is CASSGQGSTEAFF. For the CDR3, the DNA is TGTGCCAGCAGTGGGCAGGGTAGCACTGAAGCTTTCTTT.

This rearrangement joins TRBV2 to TRBJ2-6; weak D call: TRBD2 (5 bases). Germline V gives CDR1 SNHLY, CDR2 FYNNEI. This CDR3 contains 14 residues. V lost 4 bases, J lost 4 bases, and 8 bases lay in between. The CDR3 loop is CASSAGSGANVLTF. The DNA of the CDR3 is TGTGCCAGCAGTGCTGGGAGCGGGGCCAACGTCCTGACTTTC.